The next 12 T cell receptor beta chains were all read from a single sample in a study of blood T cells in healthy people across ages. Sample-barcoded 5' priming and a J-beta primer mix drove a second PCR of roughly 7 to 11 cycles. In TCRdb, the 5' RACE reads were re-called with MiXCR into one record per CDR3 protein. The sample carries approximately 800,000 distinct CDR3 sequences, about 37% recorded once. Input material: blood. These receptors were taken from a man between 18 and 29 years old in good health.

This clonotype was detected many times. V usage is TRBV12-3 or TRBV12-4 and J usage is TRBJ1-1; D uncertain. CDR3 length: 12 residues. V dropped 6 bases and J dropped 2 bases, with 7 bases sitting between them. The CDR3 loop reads CASSPGNTEAFF. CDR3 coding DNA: TGTGCCAGCAGCCCGGGAAACACTGAAGCTTTCTTT.

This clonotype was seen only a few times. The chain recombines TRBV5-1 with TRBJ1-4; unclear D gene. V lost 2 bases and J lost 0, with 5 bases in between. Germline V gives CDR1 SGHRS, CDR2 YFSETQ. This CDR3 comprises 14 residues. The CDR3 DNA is TGCGCCAGCAGCTTACAAGCAACTAATGAAAAACTGTTTTTT. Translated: CASSLQATNEKLFF. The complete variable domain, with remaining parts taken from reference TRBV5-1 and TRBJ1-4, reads KAGVTQTPRYLIKTRGQQVTLSCSPISGHRSVSWYQQTPGQGLQFLFEYFSETQRNKGNFPGRFSGRQFSNSRSEMNVSTLELGDSALYLCASSLQATNEKLFFGSGTQLSVL.

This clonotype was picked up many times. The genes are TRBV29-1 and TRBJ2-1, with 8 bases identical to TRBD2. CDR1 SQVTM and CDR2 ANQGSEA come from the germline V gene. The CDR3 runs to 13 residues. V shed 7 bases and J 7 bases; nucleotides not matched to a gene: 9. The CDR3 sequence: CSGAQLAENEQFF. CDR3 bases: TGCAGCGGCGCACAACTAGCGGAAAATGAGCAGTTCTTC.

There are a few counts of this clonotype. CDR3 protein: CSGLAGHTDTQYF. The CDR3 DNA follows: TGCAGTGGTCTAGCGGGACACACAGATACGCAGTATTTT. The rearrangement uses TRBV20-1 and TRBJ2-3; 9 nucleotides match TRBD2. Germline V CDR1 and CDR2: DFQATT, SNEGSKA (reference sequence). The CDR3 is 13 amino acids. V trimming: 7 bases; J trimming: 2 bases; junction bases outside the gene matches: 4.

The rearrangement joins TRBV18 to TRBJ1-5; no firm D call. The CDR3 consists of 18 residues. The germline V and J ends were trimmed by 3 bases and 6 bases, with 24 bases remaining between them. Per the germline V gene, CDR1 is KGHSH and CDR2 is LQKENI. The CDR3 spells CASSPVPITGVRPQPQHF. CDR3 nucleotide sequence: TGTGCCAGCTCACCGGTCCCTATTACCGGGGTCAGGCCTCAGCCCCAGCATTTT.

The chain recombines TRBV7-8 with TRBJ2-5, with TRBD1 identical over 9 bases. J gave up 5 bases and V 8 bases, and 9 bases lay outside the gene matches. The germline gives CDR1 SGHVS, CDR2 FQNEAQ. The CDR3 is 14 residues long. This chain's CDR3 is CASRPDRGGETQYF. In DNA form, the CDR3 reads TGTGCCAGCCGTCCGGACAGGGGAGGCGAGACCCAGTACTTC.

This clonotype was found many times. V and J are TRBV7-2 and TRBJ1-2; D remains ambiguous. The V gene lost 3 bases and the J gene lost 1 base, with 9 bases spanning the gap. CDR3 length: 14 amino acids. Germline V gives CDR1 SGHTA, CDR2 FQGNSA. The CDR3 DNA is TGTGCCAGCAGCTTGAGGGCAGATAACTATGGCTACACCTTC. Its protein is CASSLRADNYGYTF.

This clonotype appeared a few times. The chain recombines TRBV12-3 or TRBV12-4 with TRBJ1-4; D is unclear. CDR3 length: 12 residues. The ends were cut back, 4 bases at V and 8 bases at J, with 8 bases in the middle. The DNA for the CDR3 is TGTGCCAGCAGTTGGACCGAAGAAAAACTGTTTTTT. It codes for CASSWTEEKLFF.

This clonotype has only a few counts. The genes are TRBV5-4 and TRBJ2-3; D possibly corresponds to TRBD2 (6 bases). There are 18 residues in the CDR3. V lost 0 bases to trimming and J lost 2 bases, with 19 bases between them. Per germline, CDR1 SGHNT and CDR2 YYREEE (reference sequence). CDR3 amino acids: CASSLVGGTGRHTDTQYF. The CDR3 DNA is TGTGCCAGCAGCTTGGTCGGGGGTACGGGCCGCCACACAGATACGCAGTATTTT.

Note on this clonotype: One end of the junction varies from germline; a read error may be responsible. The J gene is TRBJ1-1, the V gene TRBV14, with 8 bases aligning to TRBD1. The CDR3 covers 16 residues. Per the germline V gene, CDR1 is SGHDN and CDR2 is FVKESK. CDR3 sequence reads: CASSRDEQGGNTEVFF. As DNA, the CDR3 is TGTGCCAGCAGCCGGGACGAACAGGGGGGGAACACTGAAGTTTTCTTT.

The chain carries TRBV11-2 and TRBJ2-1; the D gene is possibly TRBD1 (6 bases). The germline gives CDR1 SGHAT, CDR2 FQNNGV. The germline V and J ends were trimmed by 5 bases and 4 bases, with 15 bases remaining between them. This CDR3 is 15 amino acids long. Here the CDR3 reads CASSPEGVGYNEQFF. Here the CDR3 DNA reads TGTGCCAGCAGCCCAGAGGGGGTCGGGTACAATGAGCAGTTCTTC.

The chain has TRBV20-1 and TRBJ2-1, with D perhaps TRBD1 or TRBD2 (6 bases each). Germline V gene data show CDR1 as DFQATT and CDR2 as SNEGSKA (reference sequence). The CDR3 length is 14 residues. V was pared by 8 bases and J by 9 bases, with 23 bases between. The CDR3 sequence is CSTKGQNRGREQFF. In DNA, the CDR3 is TGCAGTACCAAAGGGCAAAACCGGGGGCGTGAGCAGTTCTTC.